This T cell receptor (beta chain) was sequenced during a study of cytomegalovirus exposure and HLA in healthy donors (dated by TCRdb to about 2017). Background on the whole study: An earlier analysis of approximately 600 of the donors reported more than 250 Gb of sequence data and some 120 million unique TCR beta sequences from 150 million to 200 million T cells. Donor age, sex, ethnicity and CMV serostatus were collected together with the repertoire data. An early release covering over 500 HLA-typed donors comprised 250 to 350 gigabases of sequencing data and tens of millions of unique TCR sequences. To study patterns of TCR occurrence, a later analysis re-analyzed previously published TCR beta repertoires from around 700 donors and added high-resolution HLA genotyping. The study was designed to test whether signatures of past pathogen exposure could be identified by cataloging public T cell receptors. The later analysis used no new phenotypic data to find candidate immune exposures, relying instead on TCR beta sequences and their occurrence across donors. To decide whether each TCR beta V gene segment behaved as functional or pseudogenic, an earlier analysis of some 540 of the donors relied on high-throughput TCR beta sequencing. The genetic ancestry cluster associated with self-reported Caucasian donors included around four fifths of the roughly 400 genotyped donors. Four or five DR-DQ haplotypes were handled as single units for association and clustering, since linkage in the cohort was strong. HLA typing covered class I and class II loci at four-digit resolution. The number of typed donors differed by locus: about 620-640 for A, B, C, DRB1 and DQB1; some 500 for DQA1; 606 for DPA1; and about 450 for DPB1. Every repertoire in the discovery cohort had been generated on one and the same sequencing platform. The T cell repertoires of several hundred subjects were profiled by immunosequencing and related to cytomegalovirus serostatus. To predict cytomegalovirus infection status, the study brought together high-throughput TCR immunosequencing, statistical association of individual TCRs with disease status, and machine learning. A later genetic analysis took genome-wide SNP genotypes for about 55% of the roughly 670 donors and used that subset as a discovery cohort. Across some 400 genotyped donors of the cohort, an average of about 240,000 unique TCR beta nucleotide sequences per donor were sequenced, and approximately 19% of those sequences were non-productive. In addition to the first cohort of about 650 subjects, a separate validation cohort of 100 to 150 different subjects was used.

The library was generated by the immunoSEQ multiplex PCR assay. For the multiplex PCR, a mixture combining 60 forward primers for TCR Vbeta segments and 13 reverse primers for TCR Jbeta segments was used. Amplification of the CDR3 region of rearranged TCR beta genes was performed with a multiplex PCR assay on genomic DNA. On the Illumina HiSeq System, the amplified TCR beta libraries were sequenced as 87-base-pair reads. In the paper's pipeline: A later analysis tallied some 79 million unique TCR beta chains across the 550 to 850 repertoires, and about 12 million of those chains were shared by two or more donors. Raw reads were error-corrected and collapsed into unique sequences by a nearest-neighbor algorithm in which closely related sequences were merged to remove PCR and sequencing errors. To assign V, D and J gene segments, CDR3 sequences were aligned to IMGT reference sequences. Each retained sequence needed at least a six-nucleotide match to both a V gene segment and a J gene segment. A rearrangement was called productive if the CDR3 had no stop codons and remained in frame with V and J, and every other rearrangement was called non-productive. Following IMGT convention, CDR3 was defined as the stretch from the second conserved V-encoded cysteine to the conserved J-encoded phenylalanine. Sequences without an unambiguous match to a single V gene segment were excluded from the earlier analysis of almost 600 of the donors. An earlier analysis of under 750 of the donors called V segments functional above 56.7% productive rearrangements and segregating when the between-donor standard deviation exceeded 5%. To diagnose cytomegalovirus status from the catalog of TCR beta chain sequences, a statistical classification framework was built. V and J gene assignment, in a later analysis, came from comparing TCR nucleotide sequences with IMGT/GENE-DB human TR gene sequences. In a later analysis, CDR3 sequences and most-parsimonious VDJ recombination scenarios were assigned using the TCRdist pipeline. In a later analysis, each TCR beta chain was defined by its CDR3 amino acid sequence together with its V-gene family, and reads without a unique V-gene family were excluded. A later analysis removed 592 highly shared, low-generation-probability nucleotide sequences to deal with suspected cross-contamination and a sequencing artifact. In a later analysis, a clonal expansion index for each public chain was calculated from normalized within-repertoire ranks of inferred template counts. In a later analysis, generation probabilities were computed using a VDJ recombination model fitted to out-of-frame rearrangements, and the results were checked against IGoR. In a later analysis, TCR-TCR, TCR-HLA and TCR-CMV co-occurrence was scored with hypergeometric tests, and a repertoire-size bias correction was applied to TCR pairs. In a later analysis, false discovery rates were estimated by permuting HLA or CMV assignments 20 times. In a later analysis, co-occurring TCRs were grouped with DBSCAN, and TCRdist sequence similarity was added when clustering was performed within HLA-allele-positive subsets. Repertoires with fewer than 30,000 or more than 120,000 public chains, plus five repertoires with anomalous nucleotide sharing, were excluded from co-occurrence clustering. Held by TCRdb, this immuneACCESS table contains in-frame sequences only and omits some clones. Under half of the omission traces to an unresolved V gene where checked; the cause of the rest is unknown. D and trimming come from the DNA, and the V and J calls and clone size come from that table. Here the sample has 150,000 to 200,000 clones; around 68% occur a single time. The top ten constitute 2.5% to 3% of the sample.

Findings and caveats that apply to the study as a whole: It was suggested by the authors that the approach could potentially be generalized to other disease states and immunological phenotypes. The study gave a list of around 170 TCR beta chains associated with cytomegalovirus. The cohort was sequenced for TCR beta chains only, and without alpha or paired-chain data the features that could be detected were limited. A further reported finding was that TCR beta sequences accurately predicted the HLA-A and HLA-B alleles for most subjects in the first cohort. Broadly in line with IMGT annotations, most TCR beta V segments showed up in productive rearrangements about 87% or about 30% of the time in an earlier analysis of some 590 of the donors. According to a later analysis, most CMV-associated TCR beta chains appeared to be HLA-restricted, and the HLA associations seemed to be driven largely by CMV exposure. V-gene and J-gene trimming of TCR beta chains was associated with a missense DCLRE1C variant in a later genetic analysis, and the association was replicated in an independent cohort. Because HLA typing was missing for some donors at each locus, association tests included only the typed subset. The sequencing pipeline was judged likely to have produced a cluster of highly shared sequence variants as a technical artifact. In a later analysis, HLA-associated TCR beta chains were found to be more clonally expanded and to have lower generation probabilities than equally common non-associated chains. Correlated functional status among segregating V segments might reflect linkage disequilibrium, but an unknown experimental factor could not be ruled out. According to a later analysis, TCR association rates differed among HLA loci, with DRB1 alleles showing the most associated TCRs and HLA-C alleles showing the fewest. In both the original and validation cohorts, the classifier was reported to diagnose cytomegalovirus status with high specificity and sensitivity. Some IMGT-functional V segments, including TRBV6-2 and TRBV6-3, could not be told apart with the 87-base-pair reads, so those segments were excluded. While some public TCRs were present in many individuals, most TCR sequences turned up only very rarely across donors. CMV serostatus was the only immune exposure information available for the cohort. In vitro tests confirmed that three of the cytomegalovirus-associated TCR beta chains recognize cytomegalovirus antigens. Presence/absence analyses assumed roughly uniform sequencing depth across donors, an assumption that may not hold. In a later analysis, several top co-occurrence clusters were reported to appear linked to parvovirus B19, influenza, CMV and Epstein-Barr virus. The earlier analysis of a few hundred of the donors excluded 15 to 20 rarely observed V segments, including chromosome 9 orphons, because counts were too low. According to a later genetic analysis, donors in an Asian-associated ancestry cluster had fewer N-insertions in productive TCRs than the roughly 700-donor mean. When HLA alleles, especially DR and DQ, strongly co-occurred, attributing TCR associations to individual alleles was difficult. A later analysis associated 17,000 or so TCR beta sequences with specific HLA alleles at a false discovery rate of 0.05.

In this sample, this clone turned up a few times. What antigen it recognizes has not been identified. Base qualities are not recorded, but no much larger clone differs from it by a single base. The cohort comprised around 700 healthy bone marrow donors. At the time of sampling, every cohort member was nominally healthy, though immune exposures that went unrecorded were likely present. The donor was CMV seronegative and belonged to the group of roughly 330 seronegative cohort members. Every donor gave a peripheral blood sample, and the peripheral blood mononuclear cells from that sample were used for TCR beta sequencing. Genomic DNA extraction from the blood cell samples was performed with the Qiagen DNeasy Blood Extraction Kit. The CDR3 contains 13 residues, cysteine and phenylalanine counted. The retained sequence is limited to the CDR3, 39 bases, with the frame set at the first base. The V and J ends are trimmed by 1 base and 5 bases, leaving 8 bases between them. Per the germline V gene, MGHRA is the CDR1 and YSYEKL is the CDR2.

The material sequenced was PBMCs. The clonotype originates from a middle-aged man in good health and CMV-seronegative. Recombination joined TRBV4-1 with TRBJ2-5; a confident D gene designation cannot be given. The base sequence is TGCGCCAGCAGCCAAGTCCCAGGCGAGACCCAGTACTTC. Translated, this is CASSQVPGETQYF.